These T cell receptor beta chains were read from a single sample in a study of T cells in tuberculosis. Clones were sequenced by immunoSEQ multiplex PCR, and TCRdb holds only the in-frame ones, with some missing. The sample has 30,000 to 35,000 clones, 90% to 95% seen once. Sequencing was carried out using PBMCs. The receptors stem from a donor aged 5 to 30 with latent tuberculosis or without tuberculosis infection. Each CDR3 is given with its conserved first and last residue. D genes are given only for firm matches. Some rows have no size entry. The others give once, few or many, or a class for an expanded clone.

TRBJ2-3	-	-	TRBV4-2	CASSQERSYTDTQYF	TGTGCCAGCAGCCAAGAGCGATCTTACACAGATACGCAGTATTTT
TRBJ2-5	-	TRBD2	TRBV5-1	CASSLSLVAGGETQYF	TGCGCCAGCAGCTTGTCCCTCGTAGCGGGGGGTGAGACCCAGTACTTC
TRBJ2-5	-	-	TRBV5-4	CASSLAAGRAETQYF	TGTGCCAGCAGCTTGGCGGCGGGGCGGGCAGAGACCCAGTACTTC
TRBJ1-5	-	TRBD1	TRBV6-5	CASSPGTGVGQPQHF	TGTGCCAGCAGTCCCGGGACAGGGGTAGGACAGCCCCAGCATTTT
TRBJ1-3	-	-	TRBV6-1	CASSERGWSRGNTIYF	TGTGCCAGCAGTGAGCGGGGTTGGAGTAGGGGAAACACCATATATTTT
TRBJ2-1	-	TRBD2	TRBV7-8	CASILKAGVTYNEQFF	TGTGCCAGCATCCTCAAAGCGGGAGTAACCTACAATGAGCAGTTCTTC
TRBJ1-4	once	-	TRBV30	CAWSDTGRTNEKLFF	TGTGCCTGGAGTGATACAGGTCGAACTAATGAAAAACTGTTTTTT
TRBJ2-1	-	-	TRBV7-2	CASSLGTARSYNEQFF	TGTGCCAGCAGCTTAGGGACAGCTCGCTCCTACAATGAGCAGTTCTTC
TRBJ2-3	-	TRBD1	TRBV7-9	CASSRTGVSTDTQYF	TGTGCCAGCAGCCGGACAGGGGTCTCGACAGATACGCAGTATTTT
TRBJ2-2	once	TRBD2	TRBV4-1	CASSQVNMGLLSGELFF	TGCGCCAGCAGCCAAGTGAATATGGGACTACTAAGCGGGGAGCTGTTTTTT
TRBJ1-2	-	TRBD1	TRBV5-5	CASSWTGGGGYTF	TGTGCCAGCAGCTGGACAGGGGGCGGTGGCTACACCTTC
TRBJ1-2	-	TRBD1	TRBV7-9	CASSSSGTGVHYGYTF	TGTGCCAGCAGCTCATCCGGGACAGGGGTTCACTATGGCTACACCTTC
TRBJ1-1	-	-	TRBV5-6	CASSFWTEVNTEAFF	TGTGCCAGCAGCTTCTGGACAGAGGTGAACACTGAAGCTTTCTTT
TRBJ2-5	once	-	TRBV27	CASSLSASPLETQYF	TGTGCCAGCAGTTTATCGGCCTCCCCGTTAGAGACCCAGTACTTC
TRBJ2-5	-	TRBD2	TRBV15	CATSNPGLGVETQYF	TGTGCCACCAGCAACCCGGGACTAGGAGTGGAGACCCAGTACTTC
TRBJ2-1	-	-	TRBV27	CASTGVNPYNEQFF	TGTGCCAGTACCGGGGTAAACCCGTACAATGAGCAGTTCTTC
TRBJ2-3	-	-	TRBV5-1	CASSSEGGVSTDTQYF	TGCGCCAGCAGCTCCGAGGGGGGGGTTTCGACAGATACGCAGTATTTT
TRBJ2-2	-	-	TRBV9	CASSVDVSYGGELFF	TGTGCCAGCAGCGTCGATGTGAGTTATGGCGGGGAGCTGTTTTTT
TRBJ1-5	once	-	TRBV5-1	CASSLRSGERQPQHF	TGCGCCAGCAGCTTGAGGTCAGGGGAGCGTCAGCCCCAGCATTTT
TRBJ2-7	-	-	TRBV28	CASSLWTGEAGTEQYF	TGTGCCAGCAGTTTATGGACGGGAGAGGCAGGGACCGAGCAGTACTTC
TRBJ2-5	-	-	TRBV19	CASSMQGETQYF	TGTGCCAGTAGTATGCAGGGGGAGACCCAGTACTTC
TRBJ2-2	-	-	TRBV29-1	CSGGEAGELFF	TGCAGCGGGGGGGAAGCCGGGGAGCTGTTTTTT
TRBJ2-1	-	TRBD2	TRBV5-4	CASSLGLAYEQFF	TGTGCCAGCAGCCTAGGACTAGCCTATGAGCAGTTCTTC
TRBJ1-2	-	-	TRBV4-3	CASSQDRLTAAHYGYTF	TGCGCCAGCAGCCAAGATCGGTTGACAGCTGCCCATTATGGCTACACCTTC
TRBJ2-7	-	TRBD2	TRBV5-1	CASSQEGTSGGNEQYF	TGCGCCAGCAGCCAGGAGGGGACTAGCGGGGGTAACGAGCAGTACTTC
TRBJ2-2	-	-	TRBV10-1	CASSDENRVNTGELFF	TGCGCCAGCAGCGACGAGAACAGGGTTAACACCGGGGAGCTGTTTTTT
TRBJ2-1	-	-	TRBV7-2	CASSPTGSYNEQFF	TGTGCCAGCAGCCCGACAGGATCCTACAATGAGCAGTTCTTC
TRBJ2-5	once	TRBD2	TRBV2	CASSDGLAGDARGAQYF	TGTGCCAGCAGTGATGGACTAGCGGGAGACGCGCGGGGGGCCCAGTACTTC
TRBJ1-5	-	-	TRBV19	CASSISLSSNQPQHF	TGTGCCAGTAGTATTAGTCTGTCTAGCAATCAGCCCCAGCATTTT
TRBJ1-2	-	-	TRBV4-3	CASSQERGGYGYTF	TGCGCCAGCAGCCAAGAACGGGGAGGCTATGGCTACACCTTC
TRBJ1-4	-	-	TRBV27	CASSLYYPEKLFF	TGTGCCAGCAGTCTATACTACCCCGAAAAACTGTTTTTT
TRBJ1-2	-	-	TRBV27	CASSLSAGLLDDGYTF	TGTGCCAGCAGTTTATCGGCAGGGTTGCTGGATGATGGCTACACCTTC
TRBJ1-5	-	-	TRBV28	CAKALDRLDQPQHF	TGTGCCAAGGCTCTTGACAGGTTAGATCAGCCCCAGCATTTT